This section outlines one T cell receptor (beta chain) sequence together with its context. cDNA serving as the sequencing template came from extracted, reverse transcribed RNA. Data came from immunoSEQ multiplex PCR; TCRdb stores just in-frame clones and leaves some out. The repertoire holds about 150,000 clones, with about 60% as singletons. The sample comes from a study of CD8+ T cells in alopecia areata. Germline CDR1 and CDR2: SGHDN and FVKESK. The CDR3 runs 14 residues. V dropped 4 bases and J dropped 3 bases, with 10 bases sitting between them. The J gene is TRBJ2-1, the V gene TRBV14; perhaps TRBD2 as D (5 bases). This TCR derives from a human donor in good health. The sequenced sample consisted of CD4+ T cells sorted from blood. CDR3 sequence reads: CASSPLEFYNEQFF. The DNA of the CDR3 is TGTGCCAGCAGCCCACTAGAGTTCTACAATGAGCAGTTCTTC.